Included here is one TCR beta chain sequence, with context. These data originate in a study of cytomegalovirus exposure and HLA in healthy donors. Germline trimming cut 7 bases from V and 2 bases from J; bases unmatched to any gene: 4. The CDR3 has 14 amino acids. The germline V gene has CDR1 SGHNT and CDR2 YYREEE (reference sequence). PCR was performed using 60 Vbeta and 13 Jbeta primers. The authors' processing: Later analysis identified around 85 million unique TCR beta chains, 10 million to 12 million shared. This table comes from immunoSEQ multiplex PCR, and its TCRdb copy is limited to in-frame clones, with some not included. V and J calls and clone size follow that table, whereas D and trimming were derived from the DNA. Of around 77,000 clones listed, around 78% are singletons.

The rearrangement uses TRBV5-4 and TRBJ1-1, with 11 bases fitting TRBD1. The sample consisted of PBMCs. This sequence originates from a man aged 40-49 years in good health and CMV-seronegative. The CDR3 DNA sequence: TGTGCCAGCGGACAGGGGGCGGGTAACACTGAAGCTTTCTTT. As protein: CASGQGAGNTEAFF.